The 20 T cell receptor beta chains reported below all come from one sample, sequenced in a study of metastatic and nonmetastatic thyroid tumors. Patients had received no treatment of any kind before thyroid surgery. TCRdb re-clonotyped the PCR reads through MiXCR. The sample shows around 30,000 clones, roughly 13% of them seen only once. The source material was blood. These receptor sequences come from a female donor with papillary thyroid cancer or a benign thyroid nodule (not recorded which). Some clones in this sample may be carry-over from other donors' samples.

This clone showed up just a few times. A read error may account for a junction end that differs from germline. The chain has TRBV6-2 or TRBV6-3 and TRBJ1-5; a possible D gene is TRBD1 (6 bases). Germline CDR1 is MNHEY and CDR2 is SVGEGT. CDR3 size: 13 residues. In DNA form, the CDR3 reads TGTGCCAGCAGATACAGGGAGGTTCAGCCCCAGCATTTC. This sequence encodes CASRYREVQPQHF.

Note on this clone: This may come from a read error, since a much larger clone is one base off. CDR3 sequence reads: CASSLVGIGTDTQYF. The CDR3 coding sequence is TGTGCCAGCAGTTTAGTGGGCATCGGCACAGATACGCAGTATTTT. The V and J genes are TRBV28 and TRBJ2-3, with D unresolved. Germline assignment: CDR1 MDHEN and CDR2 SYDVKM. Trimming took 2 bases from V and 1 from J, leaving 10 bases between them. This CDR3 is built from 15 residues.

By proportion, this clone is medium-sized. The chain joins TRBV20-1 to TRBJ2-7; D ambiguous. CDR1 DFQATT and CDR2 SNEGSKA come from the germline V gene (reference sequence). Trimming left V 1 base short and J 3 bases short, with 7 bases between. The CDR3 covers 12 residues. CDR3 in DNA: TGCAGTGCTAGAGCCGATATCTACGAGCAGTACTTC. This encodes CSARADIYEQYF.

The chain carries TRBV30 and TRBJ1-2; D possibly corresponds to TRBD1 (5 bases). Germline values: CDR1 GTSNPN, CDR2 SVGIG (reference sequence). The length of the CDR3 is 10 residues. DNA of the CDR3: TGTGCAGGGGCTAACTATGGCTACACCTTC. This translates into CAGANYGYTF.

This clone was detected ten times or more. The J gene is TRBJ2-7, the V gene TRBV7-9; 12 nucleotides agree with TRBD2. The CDR3 has 19 residues. Germline V CDR1 and CDR2: SEHNR, FQNEAQ (reference sequence). V lost 5 bases, J lost 3 bases, and 17 bases stayed unmatched. The CDR3 spells CASSPDRYRLAGGLYEQYF. The DNA of the CDR3 is TGTGCCAGCAGCCCGGACAGGTATCGCCTAGCGGGAGGGCTCTACGAGCAGTACTTC.

This clone came up a few times. The CDR3 ends on some other residue instead of the conserved phenylalanine or tryptophan, so this is likely a read error. The V call is TRBV6-1, the J call TRBJ2-7; 10 bases map to TRBD1. The CDR3 is made up of 15 amino acids. Germline lookup yields CDR1 MNHNS and CDR2 SASEGT. In nucleotides, the CDR3 is TGTGCGTCCGGTGGAGGGGACAGGGGATCTCGGGAGCAGTACTTA. Amino acids: CASGGGDRGSREQYL.

This clone was observed at least ten times. CDR3 loop: CASSSGLSIQETQYF. The CDR3 bases are TGCGCCAGCAGCTCGGGACTGAGTATCCAAGAGACCCAGTACTTC. This chain links TRBV5-1 with TRBJ2-5, with D perhaps TRBD2 (6 bases). The CDR3 has 15 amino acids. Germline lookup yields CDR1 SGHRS and CDR2 YFSETQ. The V and J ends lost 3 bases and 1 base respectively, with 13 bases between them.

This clone came up a few times. The CDR3 nucleotides read TGTGCCAGCAGTTACAGGGCAGGGGGCAACACCGGGGAGCTGTTTTTT. Protein: CASSYRAGGNTGELFF. This chain uses TRBV6-2 or TRBV6-3 with TRBJ2-2, with TRBD1 identical over 8 bases. Germline CDR1 reads MNHEY; CDR2 reads SVGEGT. This CDR3 region has 16 residues. Trimming took 2 bases from V and 2 from J; bases not matched to a gene: 4.

This clone has just a few counts. The junction shows a germline mismatch at one end, possibly a read error. The V call is TRBV15, the J call TRBJ2-7; 7 bases are shared with TRBD2. The germline gives CDR1 LNHNV, CDR2 YYDKDF (reference sequence). This CDR3 contains 15 residues. The chain's CDR3 is CATNRDLCGSYEQYF. In DNA, the CDR3 is TGTGCCACCAACAGAGATCTTTGCGGGAGCTACGAGCAGTACTTC. Looking up the rest from reference TRBV15 and TRBJ2-7 gives the full variable domain: DAMVIQNPRYQVTQFGKPVTLSCSQTLNHNVMYWYQQKSSQAPKLLFHYYDKDFNNEADTPDNFQSRRPNTSFCFLDIRSPGLGDTAMYLCATNRDLCGSYEQYFGPGTRLTVT.

This clone was recorded many times. The J gene is TRBJ1-3, the V gene TRBV6-5; no clear D gene. The germline V gene has CDR1 MNHEY and CDR2 SVGAGI. Deletions cut 0 bases from V and 0 bases from J, with 6 bases between. This CDR3 has 15 residues. CDR3: CASSYSDFSGNTIYF. The DNA for the CDR3 is TGTGCCAGCAGTTACTCGGATTTCTCTGGAAACACCATATATTTT.

This clone was observed many times. The genes are TRBV18 and TRBJ1-2; D remains unclear. V was trimmed by 3 bases and J by 6 bases, leaving 8 bases between them. Germline lookup yields CDR1 KGHSH and CDR2 LQKENI. The CDR3 is 12 amino acids. In DNA form, the CDR3 reads TGTGCCAGCTCACCTTGGGGTGATGGCTACACCTTC. Protein product: CASSPWGDGYTF.

This clone was detected many times. This chain uses TRBV7-2 with TRBJ2-3; D gene uncertain. Trimming removed 5 bases from V and 2 bases from J, with 5 bases in between. The CDR3 length is 12 residues. Germline-derived CDR1 and CDR2 are SGHTA and FQGNSA. The CDR3 here is CASSPFTDTQYF. In nucleotides, the CDR3 is TGTGCCAGCAGCCCCTTCACAGATACGCAGTATTTT.

This clone has ten or more counts. This chain uses TRBV27 with TRBJ1-1; 12 bases are a match to TRBD1. CDR1 is MNHEY, CDR2 SMNVEV, per germline (reference sequence). V lost 8 bases and J lost 5; bases outside the gene matches: 9. The CDR3 sequence is 15 residues long. CDR3 in amino acids: CASGRDRGRWTEAFF. In DNA, the CDR3 is TGTGCCAGCGGCCGGGACAGGGGGCGGTGGACTGAAGCTTTCTTT.

This clone was observed many times. The J gene is TRBJ1-2, the V gene TRBV7-9; TRBD1 matches 7 bases. The V segment lost 3 bases and the J segment 4 bases; nucleotides outside the gene matches: 8. This CDR3 comprises 15 residues. CDR1 and CDR2 (germline): SEHNR, FQNEAQ (reference sequence). This CDR3 is CASSLETGLLYGYTF. CDR3 nucleotide sequence: TGTGCCAGCAGCTTGGAGACAGGGCTACTCTATGGCTACACCTTC.

This clone was seen ten or more times. The chain combines TRBV30 with TRBJ2-2; tentatively, D is TRBD2 (5 bases). V dropped 0 bases and J dropped 3 bases, with 11 bases sitting between them. The CDR3 totals 15 residues. Germline V gene data show CDR1 as GTSNPN and CDR2 as SVGIG (reference sequence). CDR3 DNA sequence: TGTGCCTGGAGTGTGAGGGAGAGGGACACCGGGGAGCTGTTTTTT. This encodes CAWSVRERDTGELFF.

The CDR3 DNA is TGCAGTGCTGAAAGCACAGGGATCGGCTACGAGCAGTACTTC. This translates into CSAESTGIGYEQYF. This chain links TRBV20-1 with TRBJ2-7; weak D call: TRBD1 (6 bases). This CDR3 contains 14 residues. Germline assignment: CDR1 DFQATT and CDR2 SNEGSKA (reference sequence). The V gene lost 5 bases and the J gene lost 3 bases, with 17 bases spanning the gap.

This clone appeared many times. The same CDR3 is also encoded by other DNA sequences in this sample. This chain links TRBV6-1 with TRBJ2-1; D perhaps matches TRBD2 (5 bases). From germline, CDR1 is MNHNS and CDR2 SASEGT. This CDR3 has 14 residues. The V end was cut by 4 bases, the J end by 6 bases, with 13 bases between. CDR3 protein: CASSGSSFPNEQFF. CDR3 nucleotide sequence: TGTGCCAGCAGTGGTTCTAGCTTCCCCAATGAGCAGTTCTTC.

The sample holds many counts of this clone. CDR3 protein: CASRPDGNNEKLFF. CDR3 sequence (DNA): TGTGCCAGCCGGCCAGACGGTAATAATGAAAAACTGTTTTTT. The chain links TRBV3-1 to TRBJ1-4; D not resolved. V was pared by 8 bases and J by 4 bases, with 14 bases between. From germline, CDR1 is LGHDT and CDR2 YNNKEL (reference sequence). The CDR3 is 14 residues long.

By its share, this clone is medium-sized (0.01 to 0.1%). The chain combines TRBV11-1 with TRBJ2-3, with TRBD1 matching over 10 bases. Germline V CDR1 and CDR2: SGHAT, FQDESV (reference sequence). The CDR3 is 15 residues long. V trimming: 5 bases; J trimming: 2 bases; junction bases outside the gene matches: 4. The CDR3 sequence: CASSPGQGDTDTQYF. The DNA of the CDR3 is TGTGCCAGCAGCCCAGGACAGGGGGACACAGATACGCAGTATTTT.

In its sample, this clone was seen many times. This sequence joins TRBV3-1 and TRBJ2-3, with TRBD2 as a possible D gene (5 bases). Germline assignment: CDR1 LGHDT and CDR2 YNNKEL (reference sequence). The CDR3 sequence is 18 residues long. Trimming shortened V by 2 bases and J by 5 bases, and 23 bases separated the two germline ends. The DNA for the CDR3 is TGTGCCAGCAGCCAATTACGACCTAGCTGGAAAAGTGAAGATACGCAGTATTTT. It yields the protein CASSQLRPSWKSEDTQYF.